This TCR beta chain was recovered during a study of OX40 agonist ivuxolimab in advanced cancers. Study-level background: The patients' treatment was ivuxolimab, an agonistic anti-OX40 (CD134) antibody.

TCRdb keeps only in-frame clones here, not all; method: immunoSEQ multiplex PCR. The sample carries roughly 74,000 clones, about four fifths recorded once. Study results and caveats: CD4+ and CD8+ blood T cells expanded clonally by week 6 at 0.1 to 3.0 mg/kg.

Of note for this clone: Antigen unknown.

Autoimmune disease history or systemic immunosuppression meant exclusion. Drawing of blood for sampling happened at baseline, at cycle 4 day 1, and at cycle 7 day 1. Deletions cut 9 bases from V and 6 bases from J, with 12 bases between. The CDR3 runs 13 residues. CDR1 and CDR2 (germline): LNHDA, SQIVND (reference sequence). The input for sequencing was CD4+ or CD8+ T cells sorted from blood, taken in a trial of the OX40 agonist ivuxolimab. The rearrangement joins TRBV19 to TRBJ1-6, with no clear D. This TCR came from an adult with an advanced solid tumor such as melanoma, head and neck, liver or kidney cancer. Here the CDR3 reads CASRWRANSPLHF. The CDR3 DNA sequence: TGTGCCAGCCGTTGGAGGGCTAATTCACCCCTCCACTTT. Supplemented by reference TRBV19 and TRBJ1-6, the full variable domain reads DGGITQSPKYLFRKEGQNVTLSCEQNLNHDAMYWYRQDPGQGLRLIYYSQIVNDFQKGDIAEGYSVSREKKESFPLTVTSAQKNPTAFYLCASRWRANSPLHFGNGTRLTVT.